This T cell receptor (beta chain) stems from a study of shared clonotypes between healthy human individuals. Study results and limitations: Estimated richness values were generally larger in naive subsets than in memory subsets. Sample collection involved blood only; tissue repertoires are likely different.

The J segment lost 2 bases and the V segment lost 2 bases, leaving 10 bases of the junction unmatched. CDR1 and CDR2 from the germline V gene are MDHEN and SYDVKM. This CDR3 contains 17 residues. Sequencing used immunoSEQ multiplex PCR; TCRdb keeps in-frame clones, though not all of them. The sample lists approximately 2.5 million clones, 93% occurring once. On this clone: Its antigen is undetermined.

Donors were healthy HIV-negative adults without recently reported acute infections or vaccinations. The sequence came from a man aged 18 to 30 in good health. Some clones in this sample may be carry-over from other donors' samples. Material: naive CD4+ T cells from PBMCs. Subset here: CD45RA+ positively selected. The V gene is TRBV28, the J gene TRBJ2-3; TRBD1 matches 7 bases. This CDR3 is CASSLRQGASPTDTQYF. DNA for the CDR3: TGTGCCAGCAGTTTACGACAGGGAGCATCCCCCACAGATACGCAGTATTTT.